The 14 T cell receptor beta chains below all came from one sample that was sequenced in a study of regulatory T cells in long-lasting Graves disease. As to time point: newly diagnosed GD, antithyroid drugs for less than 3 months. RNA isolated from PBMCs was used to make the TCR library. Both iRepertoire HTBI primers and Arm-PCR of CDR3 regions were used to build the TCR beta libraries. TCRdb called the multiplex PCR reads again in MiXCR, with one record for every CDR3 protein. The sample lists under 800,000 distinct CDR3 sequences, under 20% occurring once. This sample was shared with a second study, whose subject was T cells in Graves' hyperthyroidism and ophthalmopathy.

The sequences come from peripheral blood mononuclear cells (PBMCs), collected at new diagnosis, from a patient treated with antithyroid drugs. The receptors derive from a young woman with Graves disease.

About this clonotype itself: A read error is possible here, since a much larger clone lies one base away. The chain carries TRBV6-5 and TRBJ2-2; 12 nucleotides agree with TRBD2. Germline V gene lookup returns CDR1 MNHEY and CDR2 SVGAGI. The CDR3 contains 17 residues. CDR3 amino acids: CASSYRSTSGSTVELFF. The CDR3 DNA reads TGTGCCAGCAGTTACCGCTCGACTAGCGGGAGCACCGTGGAGCTGTTTTTT.

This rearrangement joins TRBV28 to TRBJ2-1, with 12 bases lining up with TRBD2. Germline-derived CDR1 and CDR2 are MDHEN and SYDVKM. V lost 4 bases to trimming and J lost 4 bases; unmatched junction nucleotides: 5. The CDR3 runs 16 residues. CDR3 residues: CASSSTSGRSYNEQFF. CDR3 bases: TGTGCCAGCAGTTCGACTAGCGGGAGATCATACAATGAGCAGTTCTTC.

Written as DNA, the CDR3 is TGTGCCAGTAGTCAAACGACAGGTTCGGGTCAGCCCCAGCATTTT. It is translated as CASSQTTGSGQPQHF. The chain uses TRBV19 and TRBJ1-5; D may be TRBD1 (6 bases). The V and J ends lost 5 bases and 6 bases respectively, with 17 bases between them. Germline V gives CDR1 LNHDA, CDR2 SQIVND (reference sequence). The CDR3 contains 15 residues.

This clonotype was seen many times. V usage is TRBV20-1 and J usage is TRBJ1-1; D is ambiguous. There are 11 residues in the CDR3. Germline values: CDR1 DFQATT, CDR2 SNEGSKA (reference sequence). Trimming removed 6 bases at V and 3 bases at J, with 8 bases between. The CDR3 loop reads CSAPDHTEAFF. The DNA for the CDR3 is TGCAGTGCCCCGGATCACACTGAAGCTTTCTTT.

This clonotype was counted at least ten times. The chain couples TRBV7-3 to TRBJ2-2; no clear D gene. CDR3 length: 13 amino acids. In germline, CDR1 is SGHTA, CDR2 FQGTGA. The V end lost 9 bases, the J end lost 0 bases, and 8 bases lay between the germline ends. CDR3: CASSSSNTGELFF. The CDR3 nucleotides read TGTGCCAGTTCCAGCTCGAACACCGGGGAGCTGTTTTTT.

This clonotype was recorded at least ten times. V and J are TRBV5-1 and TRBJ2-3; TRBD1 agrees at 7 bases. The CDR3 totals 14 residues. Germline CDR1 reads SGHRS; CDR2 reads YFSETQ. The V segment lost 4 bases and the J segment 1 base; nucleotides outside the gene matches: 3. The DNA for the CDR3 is TGCGCCAGCAGCGCTACAGGGGGCACAGATACGCAGTATTTT. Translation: CASSATGGTDTQYF.

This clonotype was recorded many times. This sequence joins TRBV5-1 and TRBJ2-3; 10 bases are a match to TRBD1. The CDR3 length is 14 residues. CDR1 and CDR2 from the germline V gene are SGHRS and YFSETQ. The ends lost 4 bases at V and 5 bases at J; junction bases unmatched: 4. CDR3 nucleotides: TGCGCCAGCAGCCACGGGACAGGGGAAGATACGCAGTATTTT. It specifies CASSHGTGEDTQYF.

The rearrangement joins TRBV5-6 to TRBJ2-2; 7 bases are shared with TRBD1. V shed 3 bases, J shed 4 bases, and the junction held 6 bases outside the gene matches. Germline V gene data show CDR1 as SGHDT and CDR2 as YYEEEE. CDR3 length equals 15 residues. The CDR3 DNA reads TGTGCCAGCAGCTCCGGGACAGAATTCACCGGGGAGCTGTTTTTT. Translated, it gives CASSSGTEFTGELFF.

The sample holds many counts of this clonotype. CDR3 sequence: CASTSFGVVQVGLSEAFF. The CDR3 region has the DNA TGTGCCAGCACCAGTTTTGGGGTTGTACAGGTCGGATTGAGTGAAGCTTTCTTT. This chain links TRBV28 with TRBJ1-1, with D perhaps TRBD1 (5 bases). V was cut by 7 bases and J by 7 bases, with 31 bases left in between. The germline gives CDR1 MDHEN, CDR2 SYDVKM. The CDR3 sequence is 18 residues long.

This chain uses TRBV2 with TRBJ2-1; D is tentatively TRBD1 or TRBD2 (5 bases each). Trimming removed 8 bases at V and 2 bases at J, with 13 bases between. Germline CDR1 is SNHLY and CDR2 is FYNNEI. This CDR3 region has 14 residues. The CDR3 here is CASLPGTTYNEQFF. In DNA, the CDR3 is TGTGCCAGCCTACCTGGGACGACCTACAATGAGCAGTTCTTC.

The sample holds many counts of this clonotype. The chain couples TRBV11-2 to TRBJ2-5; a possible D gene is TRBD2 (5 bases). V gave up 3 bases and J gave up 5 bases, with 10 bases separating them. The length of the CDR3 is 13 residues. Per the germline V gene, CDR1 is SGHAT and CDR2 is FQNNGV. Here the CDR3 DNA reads TGTGCCAGCAGCTTTAATTGGAGGGAGACCCAGTACTTC. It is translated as CASSFNWRETQYF.

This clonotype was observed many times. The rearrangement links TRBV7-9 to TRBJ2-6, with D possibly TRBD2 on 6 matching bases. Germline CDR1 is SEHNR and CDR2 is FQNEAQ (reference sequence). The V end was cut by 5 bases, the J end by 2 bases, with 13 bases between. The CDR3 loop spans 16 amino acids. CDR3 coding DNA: TGTGCCAGCAGCGGTCGCGGGACGACTGGGGCCAACGTCCTGACTTTC. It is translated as CASSGRGTTGANVLTF. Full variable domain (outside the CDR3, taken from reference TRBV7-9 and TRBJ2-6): DTGVSQNPRHKITKRGQNVTFRCDPISEHNRLYWYRQTLGQGPEFLTYFQNEAQLEKSRLLSDRFSAERPKGSFSTLEIQRTEQGDSAMYLCASSGRGTTGANVLTFGAGSRLTVL.

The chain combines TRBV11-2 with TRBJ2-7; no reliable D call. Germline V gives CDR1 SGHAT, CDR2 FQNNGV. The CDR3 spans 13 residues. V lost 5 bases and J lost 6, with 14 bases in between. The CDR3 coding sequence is TGTGCCAGCAGCCAAGCTGGATTCCGCGAGCAGTACTTC. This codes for CASSQAGFREQYF.

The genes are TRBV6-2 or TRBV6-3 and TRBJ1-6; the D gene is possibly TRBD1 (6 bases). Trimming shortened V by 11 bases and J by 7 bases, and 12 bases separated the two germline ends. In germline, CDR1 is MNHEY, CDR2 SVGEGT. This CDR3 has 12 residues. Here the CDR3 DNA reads TGTGCCGTAGGGGGAATAAATTCACCCCTCCACTTT. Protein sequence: CAVGGINSPLHF.